The 14 T cell receptor beta chains given below trace back to one sample, sequenced in a study of T-cell memory formation after mild COVID-19. TCRdb reanalysed the 5' RACE reads using MiXCR and keeps one entry per CDR3 protein. The sample lists approximately 46,000 distinct CDR3 sequences; more than 10% were seen once. The sequenced sample consisted of PBMCs or a T cell subset sorted from them (not recorded which). The receptors come from a man between 18 and 29 years old who had mild COVID-19 (a few samples of this study predate the infection). Cell type and time point are not known.

The chain is built from TRBV18 and TRBJ2-7; the match to TRBD1 covers 7 bases. Germline trimming cut 4 bases from V and 6 bases from J; bases unmatched to any gene: 9. The germline V gene encodes CDR1 KGHSH and CDR2 LQKENI. The CDR3 consists of 14 residues. CDR3 loop: CASSLRDRTLEQYF. The CDR3 DNA follows: TGTGCCAGCTCACTCCGGGACAGAACTCTCGAGCAGTACTTC.

This clonotype was detected only a few times. The rearrangement links TRBV7-2 to TRBJ2-2; D not resolved. V was cut by 3 bases and J by 2 bases, with 13 bases left in between. CDR1 and CDR2 (germline): SGHTA, FQGNSA. The CDR3 extends over 16 amino acids. The CDR3 reads CASSLWATRNTGELFF. The CDR3 DNA sequence: TGTGCCAGCAGCTTGTGGGCCACCAGAAACACCGGGGAGCTGTTTTTT.

This chain uses TRBV7-2 with TRBJ2-5; 8 positions match TRBD2. There are 16 residues in the CDR3. V shed 5 bases and J 4 bases; nucleotides not matched to a gene: 12. The germline V gene encodes CDR1 SGHTA and CDR2 FQGNSA. The CDR3 loop is CASSPPRLAGRETQYF. The CDR3 DNA sequence: TGTGCCAGCAGCCCCCCGAGGCTAGCGGGTAGAGAGACCCAGTACTTC.

This clonotype occurred a few times. This chain uses TRBV5-1 with TRBJ1-6; D ambiguous. The ends were cut back, 0 bases at V and 10 bases at J, with 11 bases in the middle. Germline V gives CDR1 SGHRS, CDR2 YFSETQ. The CDR3 has 14 amino acids. The DNA for the CDR3 is TGCGCCAGCAGCTTGGAACAGCCCGGATCACCCCTCCACTTT. As protein: CASSLEQPGSPLHF.

The sample holds a few counts of this clonotype. The gene calls are TRBV19 and TRBJ1-2, with 9 positions matching TRBD1. V gave up 6 bases and J gave up 4 bases; unmatched junction bases: 6. The CDR3 is made up of 14 amino acids. CDR1 LNHDA and CDR2 SQIVND come from the germline V gene (reference sequence). This chain's CDR3 is CASRAGTGLYGYTF. The CDR3 DNA is TGTGCCAGTAGGGCCGGGACAGGGCTCTATGGCTACACCTTC.

This clonotype was picked up many times. The genes are TRBV7-2 and TRBJ2-5; TRBD1 might be the D (5 bases). This CDR3 comprises 13 residues. CDR1 and CDR2 (germline): SGHTA, FQGNSA. Trimming pared 5 bases from V and 4 bases from J, leaving 11 bases between. Here the CDR3 DNA reads TGTGCCAGCAGCCCAGGGTATTCAGAGACCCAGTACTTC. It is translated as CASSPGYSETQYF.

This clonotype occurred a few times. V usage is TRBV12-3 or TRBV12-4 and J usage is TRBJ2-5, with no clear D. The germline V and J ends were trimmed by 1 base and 9 bases, with 6 bases remaining between them. The CDR3 is 11 residues long. The CDR3 spells CASSLGGAQYF. The CDR3 coding sequence is TGTGCCAGCAGTTTAGGTGGGGCCCAGTACTTC.

This clonotype was observed at least ten times. The V gene is TRBV7-3, the J gene TRBJ2-7; unclear D gene. Trimming took off 8 bases at V and 5 bases at J, with 10 bases between the two ends. CDR1 is SGHTA and CDR2 is FQGTGA in the germline V gene. The CDR3 runs 11 residues. The DNA for the CDR3 is TGTGCCAGCTTTTCCGCTGACGAGCAGTACTTC. Its translation is CASFSADEQYF. Using reference TRBV7-3 and TRBJ2-7 for the parts outside the CDR3, the full variable domain is GAGVSQTPSNKVTEKGKYVELRCDPISGHTALYWYRQSLGQGPEFLIYFQGTGAADDSGLPNDRFFAVRPEGSVSTLKIQRTERGDSAVYLCASFSADEQYFGPGTRLTVT.

CDR3 nucleotides: TGTGCCAGCAGTCCGAAGGTGGGGACAGACCCCTTTCCCTCTGGAAACACCATATATTTT. Its protein is CASSPKVGTDPFPSGNTIYF. The V call is TRBV6-6, the J call TRBJ1-3, with TRBD1 identical over 7 bases. CDR1 MNHNY and CDR2 SVGAGI come from the germline V gene (reference sequence). CDR3 length: 20 residues. J lost 0 bases, V lost 5 bases, and 19 bases had no gene match.

This clonotype was counted at least ten times. CDR3 in amino acids: CASSLLVNEQFF. CDR3 DNA sequence: TGCGCCAGCAGCTTGTTAGTCAATGAGCAGTTCTTC. The V call is TRBV5-1, the J call TRBJ2-1; D unclear. Trimming took 1 base from V and 6 from J, leaving 5 bases between them. Germline assignment: CDR1 SGHRS and CDR2 YFSETQ. The CDR3 loop spans 12 amino acids.

This clonotype was counted between two and nine times. The V gene is TRBV18, the J gene TRBJ2-7, with 11 positions matching TRBD1. The CDR3 spans 16 residues. The V segment lost 4 bases and the J segment 2 bases; nucleotides outside the gene matches: 7. CDR1 is KGHSH, CDR2 LQKENI, per germline. The CDR3 coding sequence is TGTGCCAGCTCACGTCCGGGACAGGGGGTCGCCTACGAGCAGTACTTC. Translation gives CASSRPGQGVAYEQYF.

The chain couples TRBV7-2 to TRBJ1-1; no firm D call. V was trimmed by 2 bases and J by 0 bases, leaving 13 bases between them. In germline, CDR1 is SGHTA, CDR2 FQGNSA. CDR3 size: 16 residues. Here the CDR3 DNA reads TGTGCCAGCAGCTTATTGGGGAGCCAGCTGAACACTGAAGCTTTCTTT. Amino acids: CASSLLGSQLNTEAFF.

J is TRBJ1-5 and V is TRBV7-9; weak D call: TRBD1 (5 bases). The CDR3 is 14 residues long. The V gene lost 8 bases and the J gene lost 0 bases, with 11 bases spanning the gap. Germline V gives CDR1 SEHNR, CDR2 FQNEAQ (reference sequence). CDR3 sequence: CASAGSNSNQPQHF. CDR3 DNA sequence: TGTGCCAGCGCAGGGTCCAATAGCAATCAGCCCCAGCATTTT.

The chain has TRBV5-4 and TRBJ2-5, with TRBD1 identical over 11 bases. The CDR3 totals 15 residues. Losses at the gene ends were 3 bases for V and 3 bases for J; bases not matched to a gene: 4. Germline-derived CDR1 and CDR2 are SGHNT and YYREEE (reference sequence). DNA for the CDR3: TGTGCCAGCAGCTCAGGACAGGGGGCGAAAGAGACCCAGTACTTC. Translation: CASSSGQGAKETQYF.